These T cell receptor beta chains were read from a single sample in a study of synovial regulatory T cells in juvenile arthritis. Generated by immunoSEQ multiplex PCR, the TCRdb table keeps only in-frame clones and is missing some. The table counts 8,000 to 10,000 clones; 1.1% lies in the top ten. Sequencing was performed on Treg cells from blood. These receptor sequences come from a donor aged 2-30 years with juvenile idiopathic arthritis. The CDR3 runs from the conserved cysteine through the conserved F or W. Not all rows give a size; the values are once, few, many and, for expanded clones, a class.

size	J	V	CDR3
.	TRBJ2-7	TRBV27	CASSPLLGYEQYF
.	TRBJ2-3	TRBV28	CASSYPKDQDVGGRRVSGTDTQYF
medium-sized	TRBJ1-2	TRBV5-4	CASTTGTGRGYTF
.	TRBJ2-7	TRBV5-1	CASSFSEYEQYF
.	TRBJ1-2	TRBV6-5	CASSPGMFYGYTF
.	TRBJ1-1	TRBV11-2	CASSPRRETNTEAFF
.	TRBJ2-3	TRBV19	CASSIAASTDTQYF
.	TRBJ1-2	TRBV15	CATSRDLAFNYGYTF
medium-sized	TRBJ2-7	TRBV5-4	CASSHQGGEQYF
.	TRBJ2-2	TRBV5-1	CASSKDRTGITGELFF
.	TRBJ1-1	TRBV2	CASSEGVGSAFF
.	TRBJ2-2	TRBV27	CASSPRNNRLAGELFF
.	TRBJ1-5	TRBV10-3	CAIGDNGNQPQHF
.	TRBJ2-2	TRBV7-2	CASSPWSGELFF
.	TRBJ2-7	TRBV19	CASSIQGLAYEQYF
.	TRBJ2-1	TRBV4-1	CASSQDGVLWQFF
.	TRBJ2-3	TRBV7-3	CASSRRDRQDTQYF
.	TRBJ2-7	TRBV6-5	CASSIRTSYEQYF
.	TRBJ2-2	TRBV6-1	CASSDLAGNTGELFF
.	TRBJ2-1	TRBV6-6	CASSYLSGSSYNEQFF
.	TRBJ1-1	TRBV5-5	CASSPTVGPEAFF
.	TRBJ2-7	TRBV5-1	CASSTGQVSYEQYF
.	TRBJ1-2	TRBV7-2	CASSLGGLYGYTF
.	TRBJ1-2	TRBV18	CASSPGTDYGYTF
.	TRBJ2-7	TRBV27	CASSPRVGGTYEQYF
.	TRBJ2-3	TRBV7-9	CASRRGAGGGDTQYF
.	TRBJ1-5	TRBV5-6	CASSLRGGNQPQHF
.	TRBJ1-2	TRBV19	CASSTYRDSYGYTF
.	TRBJ2-3	TRBV6-4	CASTMTGDPTDTQYF
.	TRBJ1-4	TRBV9	CASSVWTGEREKLFF
.	TRBJ2-3	TRBV5-1	CASSIAENTDTQYF
.	TRBJ2-1	TRBV10-3	CAISEAGYIEFF
medium-sized	TRBJ1-3	TRBV28	CASSLPVLRGNTIYF
.	TRBJ2-3	TRBV5-3	CARSPRRPETQYF